Listed here are 5 T cell receptor beta chains from one sample, sequenced in a study of cytomegalovirus exposure and HLA in healthy donors. Researchers ran the PCR with 60 Vbeta and 13 Jbeta primers. Libraries were prepared by immunoSEQ multiplex PCR; TCRdb keeps only in-frame clonotypes and omits some of them. The sample carries about 180,000 clones, 55% to 75% recorded once. The sample consisted of PBMCs. The receptors were sampled from a human donor in good health.

This chain connects TRBV7-8 to TRBJ2-7; D is perhaps TRBD2 (6 bases). The V end lost 4 bases, the J end lost 7 bases, and 11 bases lay between the germline ends. Germline CDR1 reads SGHVS; CDR2 reads FQNEAQ. The CDR3 contains 12 residues. This CDR3 reads CASSSPRGEQYF. CDR3 nucleotide sequence: TGTGCCAGCAGCTCCCCCCGGGGGGAGCAGTACTTC.

The chain uses TRBV15 and TRBJ2-1, with 12 bases fitting TRBD2. The CDR3 has 16 amino acids. Germline-derived CDR1 and CDR2 are LNHNV and YYDKDF (reference sequence). V shed 1 base and J 4 bases; nucleotides not matched to a gene: 2. The CDR3 protein is CATSRGGTSGYNEQFF. The CDR3 DNA follows: TGTGCCACCAGCAGAGGGGGGACTAGCGGGTACAATGAGCAGTTCTTC.

This sequence joins TRBV9 and TRBJ2-7; a weak D match, TRBD2 (6 bases). Germline lookup yields CDR1 SGDLS and CDR2 YYNGEE. The germline V and J ends were trimmed by 0 bases and 2 bases, with 9 bases remaining between them. The CDR3 totals 14 residues. CDR3 DNA sequence: TGTGCCAGCAGCGTAGGGGGGGTGGCCTACGAGCAGTACTTC. It codes for CASSVGGVAYEQYF.

The V call is TRBV7-9, the J call TRBJ2-7; 7 bases map to TRBD2. Trimming removed 5 bases from V and 2 bases from J; junction bases left unmatched: 6. The germline V gene has CDR1 SEHNR and CDR2 FQNEAQ (reference sequence). CDR3 length equals 14 residues. This chain's CDR3 is CASSGLGGAYEQYF. As DNA, the CDR3 is TGTGCCAGCAGCGGCCTGGGGGGGGCCTACGAGCAGTACTTC.

This chain links TRBV30 with TRBJ2-2; 7 bases agree with TRBD1. The CDR3 has 14 amino acids. CDR1 and CDR2 from the germline V gene are GTSNPN and SVGIG (reference sequence). J lost 5 bases, V lost 2 bases, and 5 bases had no gene match. CDR3 residues: CAWSSGTETGELFF. CDR3 bases: TGTGCCTGGAGTTCCGGGACAGAGACCGGGGAGCTGTTTTTT.